The 7 T cell receptor beta chains below were found in one sample sequenced in a study of blood T cell repertoires in COVID-19. Assay used: immunoSEQ multiplex PCR; TCRdb lists only in-frame clones, some missing. The sample yields roughly 40,000 clones, more than 80% seen once. Sequencing was done on a sample of peripheral blood. Receptor source: a man between 50 and 59 years old with COVID-19, enrolled during active disease.

V usage is TRBV25-1 and J usage is TRBJ2-3; D remains ambiguous. The CDR3 covers 14 residues. Germline CDR1 is MGHDK and CDR2 is SYGVNS. Trimming took off 1 base at V and 0 bases at J, with 5 bases between the two ends. The CDR3 nucleotides read TGTGCCAGCAGTGAATTCCTTAGCACAGATACGCAGTATTTT. It is translated as CASSEFLSTDTQYF.

The V gene is TRBV6-5, the J gene TRBJ1-6; D remains unclear. This CDR3 has 14 amino acids. V was pared by 6 bases and J by 9 bases, with 15 bases between. Germline loops: CDR1 MNHEY, CDR2 SVGAGI. The CDR3 sequence: CASSRGATGSPLHF. CDR3 nucleotide sequence: TGTGCCAGCAGCCGTGGCGCCACGGGTTCACCCCTCCACTTT.

The chain employs TRBV7-2 and TRBJ1-4; 7 nucleotides line up with TRBD1. Germline loops: CDR1 SGHTA, CDR2 FQGNSA. The CDR3 runs to 15 residues. V trimming: 3 bases; J trimming: 3 bases; junction bases outside the gene matches: 4. CDR3 coding DNA: TGTGCCAGCAGCTTTCAGGGGGGCCCTAATGAAAAACTGTTTTTT. Its protein product is CASSFQGGPNEKLFF.

The chain links TRBV19 to TRBJ1-6, with a possible D match to TRBD1 (5 bases). There are 15 residues in the CDR3. Germline values: CDR1 LNHDA, CDR2 SQIVND (reference sequence). V was cut by 9 bases and J by 10 bases, with 22 bases left in between. This chain's CDR3 is CASASLGVAGSPLHF. The CDR3 DNA reads as TGTGCCAGCGCATCCCTAGGGGTCGCGGGGTCACCCCTCCACTTT.

To note about this clone: A read error may produce the germline difference seen at one junction end. The V call is TRBV19, the J call TRBJ1-1, with TRBD1 matching 8 bases. CDR3 length equals 14 residues. CDR1 is LNHDA, CDR2 SQIVND, per germline (reference sequence). CDR3 in amino acids: CASSLDRGNTEAFF. The DNA for the CDR3 is TGTGCCAGTAGTCTAGACAGGGGAAACACTGAAGCTTTCTTT.

Only a few counts were recorded for this clone. The chain recombines TRBV7-9 with TRBJ1-5, with TRBD1 as a possible D gene (5 bases). CDR3 length: 16 residues. Germline CDR1 and CDR2: SEHNR and FQNEAQ (reference sequence). Trimming removed 3 bases at V and 15 bases at J, with 27 bases between. CDR3 residues: CASSFSPRGRDHPLHF. In DNA form, the CDR3 reads TGTGCCAGCAGCTTCTCGCCGCGGGGCAGGGACCATCCTTTGCATTTT.

V usage is TRBV30 and J usage is TRBJ2-3; 8 bases fit TRBD2. The trim removed 2 bases at V and 4 bases at J, leaving 2 bases unmatched. The CDR3 is made up of 13 amino acids. Per germline, CDR1 GTSNPN and CDR2 SVGIG (reference sequence). CDR3 sequence reads: CAWSNGRADTQYF. The CDR3 coding sequence is TGTGCCTGGAGTAACGGGAGGGCAGATACGCAGTATTTT.